Here is one T cell receptor beta chain with its context. The antigen is undetermined. The data derive from a study of chemoradiotherapy in HPV16-positive cancers. About the research overall: Two HPV16-positive patients' cells yielded candidate HPV-specific clones and common motifs. Study outcomes and limitations: For HPV16-positive patients, expanding HPV-responsive T cells associated with longer recurrence-free survival. The functional HPV-specific definition rests on just a couple of HPV16-positive patients. Candidate HPV-specific clones and E7-related TCR motifs grew in tumor during treatment.

Clones were read by immunoSEQ multiplex PCR, and TCRdb kept only the in-frame ones, dropping some. The sample holds fewer than 25,000 clones, roughly 92% seen once. The length of the CDR3 is 13 residues. V was pared by 2 bases and J by 10 bases, with 9 bases between. Per germline, CDR1 ENHRY and CDR2 SYGVKD. Sequenced material: blood, taken from a patient who underwent chemoradiotherapy. The genes are TRBV10-3 and TRBJ1-6; D gene uncertain. This clonotype originated in a human donor with HPV-associated anogenital cancer. The CDR3 DNA follows: TGTGCCATCAGTGAGCGGGGATACTCACCCCTCCACTTT. This translates into CAISERGYSPLHF.